The 31 T cell receptor beta chains below all came from one sample that was sequenced in a study of T cells in Graves' hyperthyroidism and ophthalmopathy (dated by TCRdb to between 2019 and 2020). The library was built by means of multiplex PCR. TCRdb lists the instrument as Illumina HiSeq 2000. The TCR beta CDR3 regions were amplified from RNA transcripts. A first-round RT-PCR of the TCR CDR3 used the HTBI primer set with the Qiagen OneStep RT-PCR kit. TCRdb reanalyzed the raw reads on its own, using fastp at Q25 for trimming and MiXCR for clone calling, and kept in-frame beta chains. Rows are combined by CDR3 protein, so each entry shows the most common genes and DNA. This sample is represented by 550,000 to 800,000 distinct CDR3 sequences; roughly 17% of them were singletons. The ten largest clones capture around 8% of the sample. The sequenced material came from blood. These receptors were taken from a man between 18 and 29 years old with Graves' hyperthyroidism.

This clonotype was detected many times. The chain couples TRBV5-5 to TRBJ2-7; the D gene is possibly TRBD1 (5 bases). V was clipped by 4 bases and J by 7 bases, with 24 bases between them. The CDR3 runs to 16 residues. Germline V gene lookup returns CDR1 SGHKS and CDR2 YYEKEE (reference sequence). CDR3 amino acids: CASSQFQQVAYTEQYF. The CDR3 bases are TGTGCCAGCAGCCAGTTCCAACAGGTGGCCTATACGGAGCAGTACTTC.

The chain combines TRBV6-2 or TRBV6-3 with TRBJ2-7, with a tentative D call TRBD2 (6 bases). This CDR3 contains 15 residues. Germline loops: CDR1 MNHEY, CDR2 SVGEGT. Trimming left V 6 bases short and J 7 bases short, with 22 bases between. The CDR3 sequence is CASSLIPGERGEQYF. The CDR3 nucleotides are TGTGCCAGCAGCCTTATTCCGGGAGAGAGGGGAGAGCAGTACTTC.

This clonotype was seen at least ten times. In nucleotides, the CDR3 is TGCGCCAGCAGCTCAGGGACAGGGGCCCCCTACAATGAGCAGTTCTTC. Its protein is CASSSGTGAPYNEQFF. The chain employs TRBV5-1 and TRBJ2-1, with 10 positions matching TRBD1. The CDR3 sequence is 16 residues long. Per the germline V gene, CDR1 is SGHRS and CDR2 is YFSETQ. The V and J ends lost 3 bases and 2 bases, in that order; junction bases with no gene match: 5.

This clonotype was detected only a few times. The V gene is TRBV20-1, the J gene TRBJ2-1, with D possibly being TRBD1 (7 bases). Germline values: CDR1 DFQATT, CDR2 SNEGSKA (reference sequence). The CDR3 extends over 15 amino acids. Trimming left V 6 bases short and J 7 bases short, with 22 bases between. Here the CDR3 reads CSAAGRGGWGNEQFF. CDR3 coding DNA: TGCAGTGCCGCGGGGAGAGGGGGCTGGGGTAATGAGCAGTTCTTC.

This clonotype has more than one count but fewer than ten. One junction end disagrees with the germline gene, perhaps due to a read error. The V and J genes are TRBV18 and TRBJ2-5; D perhaps matches TRBD1 (6 bases). The CDR3 totals 13 residues. Germline CDR1 reads KGHSH; CDR2 reads LQKENI. CDR3 protein: CASSPQGEETQYF. CDR3 nucleotide sequence: TGTGCCAGCTCCCCACAGGGAGAGGAGACCCAGTACTTC.

CDR3 sequence: CASSPAGTGGKQYF. In DNA form, the CDR3 reads TGTGCCAGTAGCCCAGCGGGGACAGGGGGCAAGCAGTACTTC. The gene calls are TRBV19 and TRBJ2-7; 12 bases line up with TRBD1. The CDR3 spans 14 residues. The germline V gene encodes CDR1 LNHDA and CDR2 SQIVND (reference sequence). V lost 6 bases to trimming and J lost 8 bases; unmatched junction nucleotides: 8.

This clonotype occurred a few times. V and J are TRBV29-1 and TRBJ1-2, with 7 bases aligning to TRBD1. The CDR3 loop spans 13 amino acids. Per the germline V gene, CDR1 is SQVTM and CDR2 is ANQGSEA. Unmatched junction bases numbered 6, after V lost 4 bases and J lost 4 bases. The CDR3 is CSVAWDSVYGYTF. The CDR3 DNA reads TGCAGCGTTGCCTGGGACAGCGTCTATGGCTACACCTTC.

This clonotype has a handful of counts. The chain employs TRBV6-1 and TRBJ1-4; D is ambiguous. Trimming stripped 0 bases from V and 4 bases from J, with 9 bases between. CDR1 is MNHNS and CDR2 is SASEGT in the germline V gene. CDR3 length equals 15 residues. In nucleotides, the CDR3 is TGTGCCAGCAGTGAAGCCGGGCGGATTAATGAAAAACTGTTTTTT. Its translation: CASSEAGRINEKLFF.

This clonotype has ten or more counts. This chain joins TRBV5-1 and TRBJ2-1, with D perhaps matching TRBD1 (5 bases). The CDR3 covers 14 residues. Per the germline V gene, CDR1 is SGHRS and CDR2 is YFSETQ. The germline V and J ends were trimmed by 0 bases and 9 bases, with 13 bases remaining between them. This chain's CDR3 is CASSLGGARVEQFF. CDR3 nucleotides: TGCGCCAGCAGCTTGGGCGGAGCCAGGGTTGAGCAGTTCTTC.

The count of this clonotype is one. This chain connects TRBV11-1 to TRBJ1-1; D not resolved. CDR1 SGHAT and CDR2 FQDESV come from the germline V gene (reference sequence). Deletions cut 3 bases from V and 8 bases from J, with 13 bases between. The CDR3 totals 13 residues. Here the CDR3 DNA reads TGTGCCAGCAGCTTTCCCGGACGGTCCGAAGCTTTCTTT. It translates to CASSFPGRSEAFF.

Ten or more counts support this clonotype. The V gene is TRBV27, the J gene TRBJ1-2; 7 positions match TRBD1. J lost 5 bases, V lost 4 bases, and 4 bases had no gene match. The CDR3 extends over 13 amino acids. Germline assignment: CDR1 MNHEY and CDR2 SMNVEV (reference sequence). The CDR3 nucleotides are TGTGCCAGCAGTTATCGGACAGGATATGGCTACACCTTC. Protein: CASSYRTGYGYTF.

Remarks on this clonotype: A read error is likely, as this CDR3 ends without the conserved phenylalanine or tryptophan. This chain links TRBV28 with TRBJ2-7, with 11 bases identical to TRBD1. CDR1 MDHEN and CDR2 SYDVKM come from the germline V gene. Trimming took 3 bases from V and 5 from J; bases not matched to a gene: 3. The length of the CDR3 is 14 residues. The DNA for the CDR3 is TGTGCCAGCAGTTTGCCGGGACAGGGGGACGAGCAGTACCTC. Its protein product is CASSLPGQGDEQYL.

The rearrangement joins TRBV19 to TRBJ1-4; TRBD1 aligns across 7 bases. Per germline, CDR1 LNHDA and CDR2 SQIVND (reference sequence). The ends lost 8 bases at V and 4 bases at J; junction bases unmatched: 1. The CDR3 consists of 12 residues. The CDR3 sequence: CASGTDNEKLFF. The CDR3 DNA follows: TGTGCCAGTGGGACAGATAATGAAAAACTGTTTTTT.

There are many counts of this clonotype. The V call is TRBV20-1, the J call TRBJ2-3, with 7 bases lining up with TRBD1. The CDR3 spans 14 residues. J gave up 4 bases and V 2 bases, and 6 bases lay outside the gene matches. Germline CDR1 is DFQATT and CDR2 is SNEGSKA (reference sequence). Here the CDR3 DNA reads TGCAGTGCTAGACCGGGACAGAGGGCAGATACGCAGTATTTT. Residues: CSARPGQRADTQYF.

V and J are TRBV4-1 and TRBJ1-1, with D maybe TRBD1 (5 bases). Germline loops: CDR1 MGHRA, CDR2 YSYEKL. With 5 bases removed from V and 10 bases from J, the gap between germline ends came to 17 bases. This CDR3 is built from 13 residues. The DNA for the CDR3 is TGCGCCAGCAGCGCCCAGCCCAGGGATTCAGCTTTCTTT. Translation gives CASSAQPRDSAFF.

At least ten counts were recorded for this clonotype. V gene TRBV3-1 combines with J gene TRBJ2-3; D may be TRBD1 (6 bases). The CDR3 loop spans 15 amino acids. In germline, CDR1 is LGHDT, CDR2 YNNKEL (reference sequence). The V end lost 3 bases, the J end lost 6 bases, and 16 bases lay between the germline ends. The CDR3: CASSHAGTPRDTQYF. The DNA for the CDR3 is TGTGCCAGCAGCCATGCCGGGACACCCAGGGATACGCAGTATTTT.

This clonotype was counted ten times or more. V usage is TRBV30 and J usage is TRBJ2-1; D is ambiguous. Trimming removed 3 bases from V and 2 bases from J, with 8 bases in between. This CDR3 comprises 13 residues. CDR1 and CDR2 from the germline V gene are GTSNPN and SVGIG (reference sequence). The CDR3 is CAWSVRTYNEQFF. The DNA for the CDR3 is TGTGCCTGGAGCGTTAGGACCTACAATGAGCAGTTCTTC.

This clonotype has just a few counts. The V call is TRBV4-1, the J call TRBJ2-7; TRBD1 is a possible D gene (6 bases). The V gene lost 1 base and the J gene lost 6 bases, with 10 bases spanning the gap. CDR1 MGHRA and CDR2 YSYEKL come from the germline V gene. The CDR3 has 13 residues. CDR3 region: CASSQALDSEQYF. The CDR3 DNA is TGCGCCAGCAGCCAAGCTTTGGACAGCGAGCAGTACTTC.

This clonotype was counted at least ten times. V and J are TRBV5-5 and TRBJ1-1, with D possibly matching TRBD1 (6 bases). In germline, CDR1 is SGHKS, CDR2 YYEKEE (reference sequence). CDR3 size: 13 residues. V was trimmed by 4 bases and J by 3 bases, leaving 10 bases between them. The DNA for the CDR3 is TGTGCCAGCAGCCTGAGGACAGACACTGAAGCTTTCTTT. This sequence encodes CASSLRTDTEAFF.

This clonotype has just a few counts. V and J are TRBV9 and TRBJ1-1; tentatively, D is TRBD1 (6 bases). Looked up from germline, CDR1 is SGDLS and CDR2 is YYNGEE. The CDR3 length is 14 residues. V lost 4 bases and J 1 base, leaving 11 bases between the germline ends. The DNA for the CDR3 is TGTGCCAGCAGCACCAGGACAGAGAACACTGAAGCTTTCTTT. Amino acid sequence: CASSTRTENTEAFF.

V is TRBV20-1 and J is TRBJ1-4, with a weak D call TRBD1 (5 bases). The germline CDR1 and CDR2 sequences are DFQATT and SNEGSKA (reference sequence). V was shortened by 0 bases and J by 7 bases, with 15 bases between the two germline ends. The CDR3 sequence is 15 residues long. The CDR3 protein is CSARDRDRWGEKLFF. In nucleotides, the CDR3 is TGCAGTGCTAGAGATCGGGACCGTTGGGGTGAAAAACTGTTTTTT.

This clonotype was seen ten or more times. The gene calls are TRBV6-1 and TRBJ2-7; possible D gene TRBD1, 6 bases. The V end lost 4 bases, the J end lost 7 bases, and 14 bases lay between the germline ends. Germline V gene data show CDR1 as MNHNS and CDR2 as SASEGT. This CDR3 region has 13 residues. For the CDR3, the DNA is TGTGCCAGCAGTGGAATATCAGGGGATGAGCAGTACTTC. Its translation: CASSGISGDEQYF.

This clonotype was recorded at least ten times. The genes are TRBV30 and TRBJ1-2; D unresolved. The V end was cut by 5 bases, the J end by 7 bases, with 14 bases between. CDR3 length equals 12 residues. In germline, CDR1 is GTSNPN, CDR2 SVGIG (reference sequence). The CDR3 sequence is CAWAKGWGGYTF. In DNA, the CDR3 is TGTGCCTGGGCGAAGGGATGGGGTGGCTACACCTTC.

This clonotype was found many times. The chain joins TRBV6-1 to TRBJ2-1; TRBD1 matches at 9 bases. The junction had 12 bases not matched to a gene; V was cut back by 3 bases and J by 6 bases. Germline V gene data show CDR1 as MNHNS and CDR2 as SASEGT. The CDR3 contains 17 residues. Written as DNA, the CDR3 is TGTGCCAGCAGTGACTTGCCCGGGACAGGGTTCAGCAATGAGCAGTTCTTC. Protein product: CASSDLPGTGFSNEQFF.

A few counts support this clonotype. This chain uses TRBV4-2 with TRBJ2-2, with 7 bases matching TRBD1. The CDR3 has 15 amino acids. In germline, CDR1 is LGHNA, CDR2 YNFKEQ. The trim removed 4 bases at V and 5 bases at J, leaving 7 bases unmatched. The CDR3 region is CASSRITGATGELFF. DNA for the CDR3: TGTGCCAGCAGCCGCATAACAGGGGCGACCGGGGAGCTGTTTTTT.

This clonotype was observed at least ten times. J is TRBJ2-7 and V is TRBV18; D is possibly TRBD1 (6 bases). With 3 bases removed from V and 1 base from J, the gap between germline ends came to 7 bases. In germline, CDR1 is KGHSH, CDR2 LQKENI. The CDR3 runs 13 residues. The CDR3 DNA reads as TGTGCCAGCTCACCCACAGGGTCCTACGAGCAGTACTTC. Residues: CASSPTGSYEQYF.

In this sample, this clonotype turned up many times. The chain joins TRBV28 to TRBJ2-7; D uncertain. The CDR3 is made up of 12 amino acids. Trimming took off 8 bases at V and 5 bases at J, with 13 bases between the two ends. Germline-derived CDR1 and CDR2 are MDHEN and SYDVKM. The CDR3: CASGLGWNEQYF. CDR3 coding DNA: TGTGCCAGCGGGTTGGGGTGGAACGAGCAGTACTTC.

This clonotype was detected many times. The rearrangement uses TRBV3-1 and TRBJ2-2; TRBD2 agrees at 7 bases. This CDR3 comprises 16 residues. The germline V gene encodes CDR1 LGHDT and CDR2 YNNKEL (reference sequence). The ends lost 1 base at V and 6 bases at J; junction bases unmatched: 8. CDR3 amino acids: CASSQAGRGSAGELFF. CDR3 coding DNA: TGTGCCAGCAGCCAAGCGGGGAGGGGAAGCGCCGGGGAGCTGTTTTTT.

This sequence joins TRBV2 and TRBJ2-3, with a possible D match to TRBD2 (6 bases). CDR1 is SNHLY, CDR2 FYNNEI, per germline. The length of the CDR3 is 14 residues. V gave up 5 bases and J gave up 3 bases, with 12 bases separating them. This chain's CDR3 is CASSWGTFTDTQYF. In nucleotides, the CDR3 is TGTGCCAGCAGTTGGGGGACTTTTACAGATACGCAGTATTTT.

This clonotype has only a few counts. This chain joins TRBV28 and TRBJ1-5; D ambiguous. This CDR3 is 15 amino acids long. V was pared by 6 bases and J by 7 bases, with 19 bases between. CDR1 and CDR2 from the germline V gene are MDHEN and SYDVKM. The CDR3, as DNA: TGTGCCAGCAGCTTGGGCCCCGAGGGAGAACAGCCCCAGCATTTT. Protein: CASSLGPEGEQPQHF.

This clonotype has a handful of counts. V gene TRBV13 combines with J gene TRBJ2-7, with 8 bases matching TRBD1. V lost 1 base and J lost 5; bases outside the gene matches: 7. CDR1 and CDR2 (germline): PRHDT, FYEKMQ (reference sequence). The CDR3 spans 15 residues. CDR3 region: CASSLARTGFDEQYF. CDR3 sequence (DNA): TGTGCCAGCAGCTTAGCCCGGACAGGGTTCGACGAGCAGTACTTC.